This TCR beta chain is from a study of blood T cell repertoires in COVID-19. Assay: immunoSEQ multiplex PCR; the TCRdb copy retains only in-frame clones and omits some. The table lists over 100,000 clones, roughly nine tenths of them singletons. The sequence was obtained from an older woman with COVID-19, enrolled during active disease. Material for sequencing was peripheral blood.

The CDR3 spells CASRESGGNTEAFF. Here the CDR3 DNA reads TGTGCCAGCAGGGAGTCGGGGGGGAACACTGAAGCTTTCTTT. This chain uses TRBV7-2 with TRBJ1-1; a weak D match, TRBD1 (5 bases). CDR3 length: 14 residues. Trimming shortened V by 6 bases and J by 1 base, and 12 bases separated the two germline ends. The V gene's germline CDR1 is SGHTA and CDR2 FQGNSA.